The 26 T cell receptor beta chains below come from one sample, sequenced in a study of identical twins. TCRdb fed the 5' RACE reads into MiXCR, producing one record per CDR3 protein. The sample lists roughly 700,000 distinct CDR3 sequences, 8.5% to 9% seen once, with roughly 0.9% in the top ten. This same sample was also part of a study on yellow fever vaccine responses in identical twins.

The sequencing input was PBMCs. The origin of the receptors is a woman aged 18-29 years in good health.

This clonotype was observed a handful of times. V gene TRBV7-9 combines with J gene TRBJ2-2; D not resolved. This CDR3 contains 16 residues. Per germline, CDR1 SEHNR and CDR2 FQNEAQ (reference sequence). Trimming removed 1 base from V and 5 bases from J, with 14 bases in between. The CDR3 spells CASSLVAAALTGELFF. The CDR3 DNA is TGTGCCAGCAGCTTAGTTGCGGCAGCCTTGACCGGGGAGCTGTTTTTT. Full variable domain (outside the CDR3, taken from reference TRBV7-9 and TRBJ2-2): DTGVSQNPRHKITKRGQNVTFRCDPISEHNRLYWYRQTLGQGPEFLTYFQNEAQLEKSRLLSDRFSAERPKGSFSTLEIQRTEQGDSAMYLCASSLVAAALTGELFFGEGSRLTVL.

This clonotype showed up just a few times. This chain links TRBV21-1 with TRBJ2-1; the tabulated D call, TRBD2, remains unverified against the DNA. TRBV21-1 is termed a pseudogene. CDR3 length equals 17 residues. In nucleotides, the CDR3 is TGTGCCAGCAGCATGGATACTAGCGCCAACTCCTACAATGAGCAGTTCTTC. It yields the protein CASSMDTSANSYNEQFF.

V is TRBV4-2 and J is TRBJ2-7; 7 nucleotides align to TRBD1. The CDR3 spans 13 residues. Germline-derived CDR1 and CDR2 are LGHNA and YNFKEQ. The V segment lost 3 bases and the J segment 5 bases; nucleotides outside the gene matches: 4. Written as DNA, the CDR3 is TGTGCCAGCAGCCAGAAGACAGGGCACGAGCAGTACTTC. Its translation is CASSQKTGHEQYF.

The chain is built from TRBV7-9 and TRBJ2-5, with a tentative D call TRBD2 (6 bases). Germline CDR1 reads SEHNR; CDR2 reads FQNEAQ (reference sequence). V lost 8 bases to trimming and J lost 3 bases, with 16 bases between them. The CDR3 is made up of 14 amino acids. For the CDR3, the DNA is TGTGCCAGCCTCGACGGAGGGTGGAAAGAGACCCAGTACTTC. Translating gives CASLDGGWKETQYF.

On this clonotype itself: Germline and junction disagree at one end, which may indicate a read error. V and J are TRBV4-3 and TRBJ2-2; 7 nucleotides agree with TRBD1. Looked up from germline, CDR1 is LGHNA and CDR2 is YSLEER. This CDR3 is 18 amino acids long. CDR3 residues: CASSEEDLGTVNTGELFF. DNA for the CDR3: TGCGCCAGCAGCGAAGAGGACCTGGGGACAGTGAACACCGGGGAGCTGTTTTTT.

This clonotype was detected many times. The gene calls are TRBV3-1 and TRBJ2-7, with D perhaps matching TRBD1 (6 bases). Germline V gene lookup returns CDR1 LGHDT and CDR2 YNNKEL (reference sequence). This CDR3 has 14 amino acids. V was trimmed by 4 bases and J by 1 base, leaving 11 bases between them. The CDR3 region is CASSPQDSSYEQYF. The CDR3 nucleotides read TGTGCCAGCAGCCCTCAGGACAGTTCCTACGAGCAGTACTTC.

The sample holds many counts of this clonotype. One end of the junction fails to match germline, which may point to a read error. The chain is built from TRBV7-7 and TRBJ2-5; D is perhaps TRBD1 (6 bases). This CDR3 region has 13 residues. Germline CDR1 SSHAT, CDR2 FNYEAQ (reference sequence). In DNA, the CDR3 is TGTGCTAGCAGCCCCAGGGGTTTGGAGACCCAGTACTTC. It encodes CASSPRGLETQYF.

The sample holds a few counts of this clonotype. The chain has TRBV5-6 and TRBJ2-3, with D unresolved. The CDR3 spans 15 residues. Deletions cut 2 bases from V and 3 bases from J, with 13 bases between. The germline gives CDR1 SGHDT, CDR2 YYEEEE. The DNA for the CDR3 is TGTGCCAGCAGCTTACCGGGCCTAGGGACAGATACGCAGTATTTT. Translating gives CASSLPGLGTDTQYF.

This clonotype has a count of ten or more. The chain combines TRBV5-1 with TRBJ2-4, with TRBD1 as a possible D gene (6 bases). The V end was cut by 0 bases, the J end by 5 bases, with 12 bases between. In germline, CDR1 is SGHRS, CDR2 YFSETQ. The CDR3 has 15 residues. Written as DNA, the CDR3 is TGCGCCAGCAGCTTGGCCCTCAGGGGACAAAACATTCAGTACTTC. Protein: CASSLALRGQNIQYF.

This clonotype was counted only a few times. This chain connects TRBV5-6 to TRBJ2-7, with D possibly being TRBD1 (6 bases). The CDR3 runs 13 residues. Germline V gene sequence: CDR1 SGHDT, CDR2 YYEEEE. V was shortened by 5 bases and J by 6 bases, with 15 bases between the two germline ends. The CDR3 loop is CASSSGVLGEQYF. In nucleotides, the CDR3 is TGTGCCAGCAGTTCAGGGGTACTCGGCGAGCAGTACTTC.

This chain links TRBV27 with TRBJ1-1; 7 nucleotides match TRBD1. The CDR3 covers 14 residues. V shed 6 bases, J shed 0 bases, and the junction held 4 bases outside the gene matches. Germline CDR1 and CDR2: MNHEY and SMNVEV (reference sequence). In DNA, the CDR3 is TGTGCCAGCAGGTCACAGGGGCTGAACACTGAAGCTTTCTTT. Translated: CASRSQGLNTEAFF.

The rearrangement uses TRBV9 and TRBJ2-7; TRBD1 aligns across 7 bases. This CDR3 is 14 amino acids long. The V and J ends lost 4 bases and 12 bases, in that order; junction bases with no gene match: 16. Germline V gives CDR1 SGDLS, CDR2 YYNGEE. Here the CDR3 reads CASSIGTDVGFLYF. In DNA form, the CDR3 reads TGTGCCAGCAGCATAGGGACAGACGTTGGATTCTTGTACTTC.

The table lists this clonotype with a few counts. The CDR3 loop is CASSGHSQYNEQFF. The CDR3 DNA sequence: TGCGCCAGCAGCGGTCACAGCCAATACAATGAGCAGTTCTTC. The rearrangement uses TRBV5-1 and TRBJ2-1; no reliable D call. The ends were cut back, 4 bases at V and 4 bases at J, with 12 bases in the middle. CDR1 and CDR2 from the germline V gene are SGHRS and YFSETQ. The CDR3 covers 14 residues.

The table lists this clonotype with many counts. The V and J genes are TRBV29-1 and TRBJ2-1, with D unclear. The CDR3 consists of 11 residues. The ends were cut back, 3 bases at V and 7 bases at J, with 7 bases in the middle. The germline V gene has CDR1 SQVTM and CDR2 ANQGSEA. This chain's CDR3 is CSVDYGNEQFF. The CDR3, as DNA: TGCAGCGTTGATTACGGGAATGAGCAGTTCTTC.

V gene TRBV5-1 combines with J gene TRBJ2-1; TRBD2 aligns across 9 bases. The CDR3 consists of 17 residues. The junction had 4 bases not matched to a gene; V was cut back by 0 bases and J by 0 bases. Germline loops: CDR1 SGHRS, CDR2 YFSETQ. In DNA form, the CDR3 reads TGCGCCAGCAGCTTGGAGGGCGGGGGGGGCTCCTACAATGAGCAGTTCTTC. Translation gives CASSLEGGGGSYNEQFF. Using reference TRBV5-1 and TRBJ2-1 for the parts outside the CDR3, the full variable domain is KAGVTQTPRYLIKTRGQQVTLSCSPISGHRSVSWYQQTPGQGLQFLFEYFSETQRNKGNFPGRFSGRQFSNSRSEMNVSTLELGDSALYLCASSLEGGGGSYNEQFFGPGTRLTVL.

V usage is TRBV7-2 and J usage is TRBJ2-7; weak D call: TRBD2 (5 bases). The CDR3 is 13 amino acids. The V gene's germline CDR1 is SGHTA and CDR2 FQGNSA. The V end was cut by 4 bases, the J end by 2 bases, with 9 bases between. The CDR3 DNA reads as TGTGCCAGCAGCTCACGGGATCCCTACGAGCAGTACTTC. This gives the protein CASSSRDPYEQYF.

The genes are TRBV6-1 and TRBJ2-6, with 9 positions matching TRBD1. Germline-derived CDR1 and CDR2 are MNHNS and SASEGT. With 6 bases clipped from V and 3 bases from J, the junction kept 9 bases outside the gene matches. The CDR3 totals 17 residues. As DNA, the CDR3 is TGTGCCAGCAGGGGACAGGGCGGTGGATATGGGGCCAACGTCCTGACTTTC. Amino acid sequence: CASRGQGGGYGANVLTF.

This clonotype was seen only a few times. The chain has TRBV10-3 and TRBJ2-5; 7 bases align to TRBD2. The germline CDR1 and CDR2 sequences are ENHRY and SYGVKD. V was pared by 0 bases and J by 4 bases, with 2 bases of the junction left unmatched. There are 14 residues in the CDR3. CDR3 loop: CAISESASGETQYF. The CDR3 nucleotides read TGTGCCATCAGTGAGTCTGCTAGCGGAGAGACCCAGTACTTC.

This clonotype has just one count. DNA for the CDR3: TGTGCCAGCTCACCAAACGGTCTGGGGGCGTCGGAGCAGTACTTC. Amino acid sequence: CASSPNGLGASEQYF. The rearrangement joins TRBV18 to TRBJ2-7; D perhaps matches TRBD1 (6 bases). This CDR3 is built from 15 residues. Germline V lookup: CDR1 KGHSH, CDR2 LQKENI. Trimming removed 2 bases from V and 7 bases from J, with 18 bases in between.

The chain carries TRBV9 and TRBJ2-3, with TRBD2 identical over 9 bases. V trimming: 3 bases; J trimming: 2 bases; junction bases outside the gene matches: 10. This CDR3 region has 17 residues. From germline, CDR1 is SGDLS and CDR2 YYNGEE. CDR3 in amino acids: CASSGSGTSPSTDTQYF. The DNA of the CDR3 is TGTGCCAGCAGCGGGTCCGGGACTAGCCCTTCCACAGATACGCAGTATTTT. The variable domain in full, completed from reference TRBV9 and TRBJ2-3, reads DSGVTQTPKHLITATGQRVTLRCSPRSGDLSVYWYQQSLDQGLQFLIQYYNGEERAKGNILERFSAQQFPDLHSELNLSSLELGDSALYFCASSGSGTSPSTDTQYFGPGTRLTVL.

This clonotype came up once. The chain uses TRBV27 and TRBJ2-1; 12 positions agree with TRBD2. CDR3 length: 16 amino acids. Looked up from germline, CDR1 is MNHEY and CDR2 is SMNVEV (reference sequence). J lost 7 bases, V lost 6 bases, and 10 bases had no gene match. The CDR3 region has the DNA TGTGCCAGCAGCCCTACCGGGACTAGCGGGCAAAATGAGCAGTTCTTC. It yields the protein CASSPTGTSGQNEQFF.

Note on this clonotype: It is unclear where the CDR3 begins or ends on the DNA, so no DNA is shown, and the CDR3 is as TCRdb lists it. CDR3: CASSFWGRGTGELFFF. The rearrangement joins TRBV28 to TRBJ2-2; the DNA was not used to check the table's D call, TRBD1. The CDR3 is 16 amino acids in total, end residues counted. The germline V gene has CDR1 MDHEN and CDR2 SYDVKM.

This clonotype has a count of ten or more. The chain combines TRBV9 with TRBJ1-1; D not resolved. Germline loops: CDR1 SGDLS, CDR2 YYNGEE. This CDR3 is 16 amino acids long. V lost 0 bases, J lost 0 bases, and 12 bases lay in between. CDR3 protein: CASSVATESMNTEAFF. DNA for the CDR3: TGTGCCAGCAGCGTAGCTACCGAAAGCATGAACACTGAAGCTTTCTTT.

V and J are TRBV4-3 and TRBJ2-3; 7 nucleotides line up with TRBD2. There are 16 residues in the CDR3. The J segment lost 7 bases and the V segment lost 1 base, leaving 11 bases of the junction unmatched. The germline V gene encodes CDR1 LGHNA and CDR2 YSLEER. In DNA, the CDR3 is TGCGCCAGCAGCCAAGGGAGCGGGACGGTCTTAAATACGCAGTATTTT. Its translation: CASSQGSGTVLNTQYF.

The V and J genes are TRBV7-2 and TRBJ1-1; D remains unclear. CDR1 SGHTA and CDR2 FQGNSA come from the germline V gene. V lost 3 bases, J lost 4 bases, and 9 bases lay in between. This CDR3 comprises 13 residues. CDR3 residues: CASSFTGFTEAFF. The CDR3 DNA sequence: TGTGCCAGCAGCTTTACGGGGTTCACTGAAGCTTTCTTT.

The chain combines TRBV20-1 with TRBJ1-2; D gene unclear. V lost 0 bases and J 1 base, leaving 18 bases between the germline ends. CDR1 and CDR2 (germline): DFQATT, SNEGSKA (reference sequence). There are 17 residues in the CDR3. CDR3 in DNA: TGCAGTGCTAGAGACCCCTCCTACAGACAAAATAACTATGGCTACACCTTC. Translating gives CSARDPSYRQNNYGYTF.